This T cell receptor (beta chain) was found in a study of blood T cells in healthy people across ages. Study outcomes and limitations: Estimated diversity, derived from one million T cells, was regarded as an underestimate.

Combining a sample-barcoded 5' primer with a J-beta primer mix, a second PCR ran for about 7 to 11 cycles. Via MiXCR, TCRdb re-called the 5' RACE reads, giving one row per CDR3 protein. This repertoire shows about 1.4 million distinct CDR3 sequences, almost 60% found once; its top ten account for 6.5% to 8%. As for this clonotype: Antigen: not known.

V gave up 2 bases and J gave up 9 bases, with 17 bases separating them. This CDR3 contains 16 residues. From germline, CDR1 is ENHRY and CDR2 SYGVKD. The receptor was derived from a man aged 18-30 years in good health. V and J are TRBV10-3 and TRBJ1-6, with D possibly TRBD1 on 5 matching bases. Sequencing used blood. CDR3 residues: CAISERAGTEGSPLHF. CDR3 in DNA: TGTGCCATCAGTGAGAGGGCCGGGACCGAGGGTTCACCCCTCCACTTT.